The text below deals with one T cell receptor beta chain. The germline V gene has CDR1 SGHVS and CDR2 FQNEAQ. V was pared by 5 bases and J by 7 bases, with 17 bases between. The CDR3 contains 14 residues. Repertoires were generated with immunoSEQ multiplex PCR, while TCRdb's copy carries only in-frame clones and drops some. Of 50,000 or so clones listed, about nine tenths are singletons. These data are taken from a study of T cell changes during pregnancy in multiple sclerosis. This receptor was obtained from a female donor with multiple sclerosis, enrolled in a pregnancy study. The source was CD4+ T cells from peripheral blood mononuclear cells, collected in the second trimester of pregnancy. This chain connects TRBV7-8 to TRBJ1-1, with D possibly matching TRBD1 (5 bases). CDR3 DNA: TGTGCCAGCAGCGGAGTACAGATAAGGGGTGAAGCTTTCTTT. It is translated as CASSGVQIRGEAFF.